This T cell receptor (beta chain) originates from a study of cytomegalovirus exposure and HLA in healthy donors. Germline assignment: CDR1 MNHEY and CDR2 SVGAGI. V dropped 0 bases and J dropped 0; count of bases not matched to a gene: 1. The length of the CDR3 is 15 residues. With 60 Vbeta and 13 Jbeta primers, the PCR was carried out. TCRdb keeps only in-frame clones here, not all; method: immunoSEQ multiplex PCR. The table has more than 70,000 clones, 77% seen once; the top ten hold roughly 3%. The study sampled nominally healthy donors, though unrecorded immune exposures were likely. This chain connects TRBV6-5 to TRBJ2-7; 8 bases fit TRBD2. This sequence was found in a man aged 50-59 years in good health and CMV-seropositive. What was sequenced was PBMCs. The CDR3 is CASSYSGTSSYEQYF. The CDR3 DNA is TGTGCCAGCAGTTACTCAGGGACTAGCTCCTACGAGCAGTACTTC.